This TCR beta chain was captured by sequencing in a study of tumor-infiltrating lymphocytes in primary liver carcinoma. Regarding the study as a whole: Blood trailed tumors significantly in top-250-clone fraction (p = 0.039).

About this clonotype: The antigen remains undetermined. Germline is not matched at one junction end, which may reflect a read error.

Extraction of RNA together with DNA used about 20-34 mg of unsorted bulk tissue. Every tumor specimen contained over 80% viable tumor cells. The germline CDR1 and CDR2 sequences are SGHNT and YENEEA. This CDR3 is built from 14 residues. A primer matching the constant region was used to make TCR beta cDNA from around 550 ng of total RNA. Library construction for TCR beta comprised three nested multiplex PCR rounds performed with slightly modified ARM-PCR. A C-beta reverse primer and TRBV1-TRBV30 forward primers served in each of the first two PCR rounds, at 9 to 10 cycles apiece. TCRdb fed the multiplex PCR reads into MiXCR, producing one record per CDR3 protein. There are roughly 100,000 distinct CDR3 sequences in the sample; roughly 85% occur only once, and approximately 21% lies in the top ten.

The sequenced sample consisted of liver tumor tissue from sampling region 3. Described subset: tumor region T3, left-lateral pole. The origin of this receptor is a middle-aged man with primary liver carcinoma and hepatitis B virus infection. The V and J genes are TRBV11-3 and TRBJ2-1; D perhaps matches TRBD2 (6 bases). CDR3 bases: TGTGCAAGCGGCTTGACTAGTATTATCGATGAGCAATTCTTC. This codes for CASGLTSIIDEQFF.